Listed below are T cell receptor beta chains from one sample, sequenced in a study of follicular helper T cells after annual influenza vaccination. The assay was immunoSEQ multiplex PCR, and TCRdb's table has in-frame clones only and misses some. The sample yields approximately 13,000 clones, roughly 78% seen once. The sequencing used CXCR5- memory CD4+ T cells sorted from blood, collected on the day of influenza vaccination. All receptors come from an adult who received the influenza vaccine. Each CDR3 is given with its conserved first and last residue. D genes are given only for firm matches. Expanded clones get a size class; other rows say once, few or many, or leave the size out.

J gene: TRBJ1-1
clone size: .
D gene: TRBD1
V gene: TRBV2
CDR3 DNA: TGTGCCAGCAGGGGACAGGGGAACACTGAAGCTTTCTTT
CDR3 protein: CASRGQGNTEAFF

J gene: TRBJ2-3
clone size: .
D gene: .
V gene: TRBV5-4
CDR3 DNA: TGTGCCAGCAGCTTGAACGCAGGGCGGGGAACAGATACGCAGTATTTT
CDR3 protein: CASSLNAGRGTDTQYF

J gene: TRBJ1-5
clone size: .
D gene: TRBD1
V gene: TRBV6-1
CDR3 DNA: TGTGCCAGCAGTGAACGAGAAGGGGACAGACAGCCCCAGCATTTT
CDR3 protein: CASSEREGDRQPQHF

J gene: TRBJ2-3
clone size: .
D gene: .
V gene: TRBV7-2
CDR3 DNA: TGTGCCAGCAGCCCCGACGGGCACAGGGTTACGCAGTATTTT
CDR3 protein: CASSPDGHRVTQYF

J gene: TRBJ1-1
clone size: .
D gene: TRBD1
V gene: TRBV7-3
CDR3 DNA: TGTGCCAGCAGCTCCCCCAGGGGGGTGTGGGAGAACACTGAAGCTTTCTTT
CDR3 protein: CASSSPRGVWENTEAFF

J gene: TRBJ2-4
clone size: .
D gene: .
V gene: TRBV4-3
CDR3 DNA: TGCGCCAGCAGCCAAGAACAGTTTTCGACGGACACCCCGGACAAAAACATTCAGTACTTC
CDR3 protein: CASSQEQFSTDTPDKNIQYF

J gene: TRBJ1-3
clone size: .
D gene: TRBD1
V gene: TRBV7-2
CDR3 DNA: TGTGCCAGCAGCTTCTCTGGCAGGGGGGACACCATATATTTT
CDR3 protein: CASSFSGRGDTIYF

J gene: TRBJ1-1
clone size: .
D gene: .
V gene: TRBV6-5
CDR3 DNA: TGTGCCAGCAGTTACTCGTTAGGGACTGAAGCTTTCTTT
CDR3 protein: CASSYSLGTEAFF

J gene: TRBJ1-2
clone size: few
D gene: .
V gene: TRBV11-2
CDR3 DNA: TGTGCCAGCAGCTTAGCAGTTCCGCGGGACTACACCTTC
CDR3 protein: CASSLAVPRDYTF

J gene: TRBJ1-2
clone size: .
D gene: TRBD1
V gene: TRBV7-2
CDR3 DNA: TGTGCCAGCAGCCCGACAGGGAACTATGGCTACACCTTC
CDR3 protein: CASSPTGNYGYTF

J gene: TRBJ1-5
clone size: .
D gene: .
V gene: TRBV7-2
CDR3 DNA: TGTGCCAGCAGCTTCTGGTCCGGCCCTCAGCCCCAGCATTTT
CDR3 protein: CASSFWSGPQPQHF

J gene: TRBJ1-6
clone size: few
D gene: .
V gene: TRBV19
CDR3 DNA: TGTGCCAGTAGCCTGGACAGCCAAAATTCACCCCTCCACTTT
CDR3 protein: CASSLDSQNSPLHF

J gene: TRBJ1-2
clone size: .
D gene: .
V gene: TRBV27
CDR3 DNA: TGTGCCAGCAAGTTAAATGGGGGGTACTATGGCTACACCTTC
CDR3 protein: CASKLNGGYYGYTF

J gene: TRBJ2-1
clone size: few
D gene: TRBD2
V gene: TRBV9
CDR3 DNA: TGTGCCAGCAGCACGCCAGCGGGGGGTCTCCCAAATGAGCAGTTCTTC
CDR3 protein: CASSTPAGGLPNEQFF

J gene: TRBJ1-4
clone size: .
D gene: .
V gene: TRBV7-9
CDR3 DNA: TGTGCCAGCAGCTTAGTAACCGAAAAACTGTTTTTT
CDR3 protein: CASSLVTEKLFF

J gene: TRBJ1-5
clone size: once
D gene: TRBD1
V gene: TRBV5-1
CDR3 DNA: TGCGCCAGCAGCTTGGGAAACAAAGACAGGGGAGGTCCGGAGCCCCAGCATTTT
CDR3 protein: CASSLGNKDRGGPEPQHF

J gene: TRBJ1-2
clone size: once
D gene: .
V gene: TRBV28
CDR3 DNA: TGTGCCAGCAGTTTACGCCGGGGTGTATACGGCTACACCTTC
CDR3 protein: CASSLRRGVYGYTF

J gene: TRBJ2-7
clone size: .
D gene: TRBD2
V gene: TRBV6-6
CDR3 DNA: TGTGCCAGCAGTTACGCGATGGGGACTATTTTAGAGCAGTACTTC
CDR3 protein: CASSYAMGTILEQYF

J gene: TRBJ1-2
clone size: .
D gene: TRBD1
V gene: TRBV7-9
CDR3 DNA: TGTGCCAGCAGCCCGACAGGGAACTATGGCTACACCTTC
CDR3 protein: CASSPTGNYGYTF

J gene: TRBJ1-4
clone size: .
D gene: TRBD1
V gene: TRBV7-9
CDR3 DNA: TGTGCCAGCAGCCGAAGACCGGGACAGGGTAATGAAAAACTGTTTTTT
CDR3 protein: CASSRRPGQGNEKLFF

J gene: TRBJ2-7
clone size: few
D gene: .
V gene: TRBV6-5
CDR3 DNA: TGTGCCAGCAGTTACCGGGTATCCTACGAGCAGTACTTC
CDR3 protein: CASSYRVSYEQYF

J gene: TRBJ1-5
clone size: .
D gene: TRBD1
V gene: TRBV9
CDR3 DNA: TGTGCCAGCAGCGCCCGAGGGACAGCTGAGCAGCCCCAGCATTTT
CDR3 protein: CASSARGTAEQPQHF